This T cell receptor (beta chain) comes out of a study of blood T cells in healthy people across ages. Study-wide findings and caveats: A strong correlation was seen between TCR beta diversity and naive T cell percentage. The recorded TCR beta diversity per million T cells decreased in a roughly linear manner with age.

Trimming pared 3 bases from V and 2 bases from J, leaving 13 bases between. The CDR3 runs to 15 residues. CDR1 is KGHSH, CDR2 LQKENI, per germline. For the second PCR, which ran for about 7 to 11 cycles, a sample-barcoded 5' primer and a J-beta primer mix were used. Via MiXCR, TCRdb re-called the 5' RACE reads, giving one row per CDR3 protein. Here the sample spans some 1.5 million distinct CDR3 sequences, around 40% being singletons. This clonotype came up a few times. Its antigen is unidentified. Each donor gave ten milliliters of peripheral blood. The TCR was taken from a woman aged 18-29 years in good health. The sample taken for sequencing was blood. The chain recombines TRBV18 with TRBJ1-2; D unclear. The CDR3 reads CASSPLPDGNYGYTF. CDR3 sequence (DNA): TGTGCCAGCTCACCTCTCCCCGACGGAAACTATGGCTACACCTTC.